This entry describes one TCR beta chain. Its matching antigen is unknown. The CDR3 consists of 15 residues. The V gene's germline CDR1 is LNHDA and CDR2 SQIVND (reference sequence). The germline V and J ends were trimmed by 5 bases and 4 bases, with 15 bases remaining between them. The assay was immunoSEQ multiplex PCR, and TCRdb's table has in-frame clones only and misses some. The sample lists some 100,000 clones, 80% to 95% occurring once. The data are from a study of graft-versus-host responses after intestinal transplantation. Overall study context: Tacrolimus plus steroids were given to all recipients for around three years, preceded by anti-thymocyte globulin induction.

Regarding the study as a whole: Early post-transplant HvG declines were associated with peak circulating GvH clone levels.

This TCR was recovered from a human donor who received an intestinal transplant. The source was unstimulated CD8+ T cells sorted from spleen or lymph node cells, collected before intestinal transplant. V gene TRBV19 combines with J gene TRBJ1-5, with D perhaps matching TRBD1 (5 bases). CDR3: CASSPPGGINQPQHF. CDR3 DNA: TGTGCCAGTAGTCCCCCGGGGGGTATTAATCAGCCCCAGCATTTT.